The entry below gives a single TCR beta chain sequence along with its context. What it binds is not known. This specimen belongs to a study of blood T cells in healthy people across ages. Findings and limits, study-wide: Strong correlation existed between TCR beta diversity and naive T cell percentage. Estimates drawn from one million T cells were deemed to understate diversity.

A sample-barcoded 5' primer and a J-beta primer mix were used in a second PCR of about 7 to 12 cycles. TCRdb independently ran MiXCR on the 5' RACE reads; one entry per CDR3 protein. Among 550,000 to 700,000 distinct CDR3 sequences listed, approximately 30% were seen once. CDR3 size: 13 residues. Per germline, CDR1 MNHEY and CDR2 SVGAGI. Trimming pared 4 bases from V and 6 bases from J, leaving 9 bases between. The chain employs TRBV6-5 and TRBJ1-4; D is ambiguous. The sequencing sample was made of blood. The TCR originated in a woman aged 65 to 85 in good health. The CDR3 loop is CASSSPGDEKLFF. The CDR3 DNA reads TGTGCCAGCAGTTCTCCGGGAGATGAAAAACTGTTTTTT.